The 17 T cell receptor beta chains below come from one sample, sequenced in a study of metastatic and nonmetastatic thyroid tumors. TCRdb re-analyzed the PCR reads through MiXCR. Of fewer than 10,000 clones in the sample, approximately 40% are singletons; the top ten hold 30% to 40%. No treatment of any kind had been given to any patient before thyroid surgery. Sequencing was done on a sample of tumor tissue. These receptors originate from a male donor with papillary thyroid cancer or a benign thyroid nodule (not recorded which). Some clones in this sample may be carry-over from other donors' samples.

Comment on this clone: Its ends do not fully match the called genes, so a read error is possible. This chain joins TRBV12-3 or TRBV12-4 and TRBJ2-3, with D possibly TRBD2 on 5 matching bases. The CDR3 runs 12 residues. DNA of the CDR3: TGTGCCAGCAGTCCCCTCGGACGGGAACCGAATTTT. Encoded protein: CASSPLGREPNF.

A few counts support this clone. The chain employs TRBV12-3 or TRBV12-4 and TRBJ1-5; perhaps TRBD1 as D (6 bases). Deletions cut 7 bases from V and 7 bases from J, with 20 bases between. The CDR3 is made up of 15 amino acids. The CDR3 DNA follows: TGTGCCAGCACCCTCGGTGGCAGGGGCGGCCAGCCCCAGCATTTT. Translated: CASTLGGRGGQPQHF.

The chain joins TRBV7-2 to TRBJ2-1, with unresolved D. CDR1 and CDR2 from the germline V gene are SGHTA and FQGNSA. With 1 base removed from V and 6 bases from J, the gap between germline ends came to 7 bases. There are 13 residues in the CDR3. As DNA, the CDR3 is TGTGCCAGCAGCTTAGGTCACGGCAATGAGCAGTTCTTC. Translated, it gives CASSLGHGNEQFF.

The chain carries TRBV30 and TRBJ1-3, with no clear D. This CDR3 has 15 amino acids. Trimming pared 2 bases from V and 4 bases from J, leaving 15 bases between. Germline V gene lookup returns CDR1 GTSNPN and CDR2 SVGIG (reference sequence). The CDR3 is CAWSYARNLGNTIYF. The CDR3 DNA reads TGTGCCTGGAGTTACGCTAGAAACCTCGGAAACACCATATATTTT. The entire variable domain, with the rest obtained from reference TRBV30 and TRBJ1-3, is as follows: SQTIHQWPATLVQPVGSPLSLECTVEGTSNPNLYWYRQAAGRGLQLLFYSVGIGQISSEVPQNLSASRPQDRQFILSSKKLLLSDSGFYLCAWSYARNLGNTIYFGEGSWLTVV.

In regard to this clone: A read error may produce the germline difference seen at one junction end. V usage is TRBV4-3 and J usage is TRBJ2-2, with D possibly TRBD2 on 6 matching bases. Germline V lookup: CDR1 LGHNA, CDR2 YSLEER. This CDR3 has 17 amino acids. The CDR3 nucleotides read TGCGCCAGCAGCCACGGGTGGCGGGCGGAACCTGACGGGGGGCTGTTTTTT. Translating gives CASSHGWRAEPDGGLFF.

The table lists this clone with a few counts. The J gene is TRBJ2-1, the V gene TRBV12-3 or TRBV12-4; tentatively, D is TRBD2 (5 bases). V lost 7 bases to trimming and J lost 4 bases, with 11 bases between them. This CDR3 comprises 13 residues. The CDR3 DNA sequence: TGTGCCAGCAAATACCGGGAATACAATGAGCAGTTCTTC. Encoded protein: CASKYREYNEQFF.

The chain is built from TRBV24-1 and TRBJ2-7; D may be TRBD1 or TRBD2 (7 bases each). V lost 9 bases and J lost 2, with 13 bases in between. The CDR3 consists of 13 residues. CDR1 and CDR2 (germline): KGHDR, SFDVKD. The CDR3 here is CATSGGGAYEQYF. The CDR3 DNA sequence: TGTGCCACCTCAGGGGGAGGGGCCTACGAGCAGTACTTC.

The chain uses TRBV4-1 and TRBJ2-2; D not certain. Trimming removed 2 bases from V and 4 bases from J, with 11 bases in between. The germline CDR1 and CDR2 sequences are MGHRA and YSYEKL. The CDR3 has 15 residues. The CDR3 bases are TGCGCCAGCAGCCAACAGTTGACGGGCACCGGGGAGCTGTTTTTT. It is translated as CASSQQLTGTGELFF.

The table lists this clone with a few counts. An end of the junction differs from the germline gene, which may be a read error. This sequence joins TRBV7-2 and TRBJ2-1, with D maybe TRBD2 (6 bases). The CDR3 sequence is 12 residues long. The germline V gene has CDR1 SGHTA and CDR2 FQGNSA. The CDR3 protein is CASSFGGPEHFF. In nucleotides, the CDR3 is TGTGCCAGCAGCTTTGGAGGGCCTGAGCATTTCTTC. The whole variable domain, remainder taken from reference TRBV7-2 and TRBJ2-1, is GAGVSQSPSNKVTEKGKDVELRCDPISGHTALYWYRQSLGQGLEFLIYFQGNSAPDKSGLPSDRFSAERTGGSVSTLTIQRTQQEDSAVYLCASSFGGPEHFFGPGTRLTVL.

The chain carries TRBV4-2 and TRBJ2-7; 10 positions agree with TRBD2. This CDR3 region has 14 residues. The junction had 5 bases not matched to a gene; V was cut back by 3 bases and J by 6 bases. From germline, CDR1 is LGHNA and CDR2 YNFKEQ. The CDR3 coding sequence is TGTGCCAGCAGCCACCAGCGGGAGGGCCGCGAGCAGTACTTC. Translation gives CASSHQREGREQYF.

This clone showed up just a few times. Relative to the germline gene, one junction end is altered; a read error may explain this. The gene calls are TRBV6-1 and TRBJ1-1; maybe TRBD1 (5 bases). CDR3 length equals 12 residues. Germline values: CDR1 MNHNS, CDR2 SASEGT. The CDR3 protein is CASSIEDTEAFF. The CDR3 nucleotides read TGTGCCAGCTCCATTGAGGACACCGAAGCTTTCTTT.

This clone is a singleton in its sample. The rearrangement joins TRBV30 to TRBJ2-3; 7 nucleotides agree with TRBD1. Germline CDR1 reads GTSNPN; CDR2 reads SVGIG (reference sequence). With V trimmed by 4 bases and J by 4 bases, 8 bases remained unmatched. This CDR3 spans 14 amino acids. CDR3 DNA: TGTGCCTGGACAGGGGGTAATTTTCCAGATACGCAGTATTTT. Its translation is CAWTGGNFPDTQYF.

The chain carries TRBV30 and TRBJ1-1, with TRBD1 identical over 9 bases. Germline values: CDR1 GTSNPN, CDR2 SVGIG (reference sequence). V gave up 0 bases and J gave up 7 bases; unmatched junction bases: 6. The CDR3 extends over 14 amino acids. The CDR3 spells CAWSVWDRVFEAFF. CDR3 sequence (DNA): TGTGCCTGGAGTGTATGGGACAGGGTATTTGAAGCTTTCTTT.

By share of the sample, this clone is large. The chain links TRBV5-1 to TRBJ2-7; D is unclear. The CDR3 is 16 residues long. The ends were cut back, 0 bases at V and 3 bases at J, with 16 bases in the middle. CDR1 and CDR2 (germline): SGHRS, YFSETQ. The CDR3: CASSLGEGFIGYEQYF. As DNA, the CDR3 is TGCGCCAGCAGCTTGGGGGAAGGTTTTATAGGCTACGAGCAGTACTTC. Together with reference TRBV5-1 and TRBJ2-7, the CDR3 gives the full variable domain: KAGVTQTPRYLIKTRGQQVTLSCSPISGHRSVSWYQQTPGQGLQFLFEYFSETQRNKGNFPGRFSGRQFSNSRSEMNVSTLELGDSALYLCASSLGEGFIGYEQYFGPGTRLTVT.

The V gene is TRBV28, the J gene TRBJ2-7, with 7 bases matching TRBD1. Germline values: CDR1 MDHEN, CDR2 SYDVKM. CDR3 length: 16 residues. V shed 1 base, J shed 4 bases, and the junction held 10 bases outside the gene matches. The CDR3 coding sequence is TGTGCCAGCAGTTTATATGGGATGGGGGACAGATACGAGCAGTACTTC. Translating gives CASSLYGMGDRYEQYF.

The chain links TRBV6-1 to TRBJ2-7, with D possibly TRBD2 on 5 matching bases. With 2 bases removed from V and 0 bases from J, the gap between germline ends came to 5 bases. The germline V gene encodes CDR1 MNHNS and CDR2 SASEGT. This CDR3 region has 13 residues. The CDR3 DNA follows: TGTGCCAGCAGTGAAAGCGGCTCCTACGAGCAGTACTTC. Protein sequence: CASSESGSYEQYF.

This clone was found a few times. The rearrangement joins TRBV6-1 to TRBJ2-7, with D maybe TRBD2 (5 bases). Trimming took off 2 bases at V and 5 bases at J, with 7 bases between the two ends. The CDR3 is 12 amino acids. Germline values: CDR1 MNHNS, CDR2 SASEGT. The CDR3 coding sequence is TGTGCCAGCAGTGAAAGTAGCGACGAGCAGTACTTC. Translated: CASSESSDEQYF.